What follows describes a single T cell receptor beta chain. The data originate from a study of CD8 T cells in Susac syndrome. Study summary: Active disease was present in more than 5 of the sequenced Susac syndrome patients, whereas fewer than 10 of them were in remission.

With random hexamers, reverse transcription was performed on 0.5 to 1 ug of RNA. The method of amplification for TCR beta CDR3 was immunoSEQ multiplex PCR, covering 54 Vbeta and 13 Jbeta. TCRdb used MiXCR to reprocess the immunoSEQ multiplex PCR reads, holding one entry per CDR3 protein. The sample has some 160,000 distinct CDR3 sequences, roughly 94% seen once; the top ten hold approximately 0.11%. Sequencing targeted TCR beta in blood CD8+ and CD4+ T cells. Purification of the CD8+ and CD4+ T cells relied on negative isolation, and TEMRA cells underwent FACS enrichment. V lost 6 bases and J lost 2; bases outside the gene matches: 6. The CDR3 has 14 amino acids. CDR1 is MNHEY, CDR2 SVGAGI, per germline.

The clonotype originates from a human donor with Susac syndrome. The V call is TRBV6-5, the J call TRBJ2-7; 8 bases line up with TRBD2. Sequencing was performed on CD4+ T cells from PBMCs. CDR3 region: CASSPQRGPYEQYF. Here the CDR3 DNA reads TGTGCCAGCAGCCCTCAGCGGGGGCCCTACGAGCAGTACTTC.